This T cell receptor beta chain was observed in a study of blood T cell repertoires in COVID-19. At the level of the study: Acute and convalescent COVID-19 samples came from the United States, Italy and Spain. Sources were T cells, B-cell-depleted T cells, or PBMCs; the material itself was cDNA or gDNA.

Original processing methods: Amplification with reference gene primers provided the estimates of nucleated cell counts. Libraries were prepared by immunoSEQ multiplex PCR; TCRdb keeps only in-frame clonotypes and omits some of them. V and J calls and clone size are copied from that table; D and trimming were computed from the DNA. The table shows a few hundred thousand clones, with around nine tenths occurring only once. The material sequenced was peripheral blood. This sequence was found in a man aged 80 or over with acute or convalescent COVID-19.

The CDR3 here is CASSYRAYGYTF. The CDR3 nucleotides are TGTGCCAGTAGCTACAGGGCATATGGCTACACCTTC. This chain joins TRBV19 and TRBJ1-2; perhaps TRBD1 as D (6 bases). The CDR3 length is 12 residues. Trimming cost V 6 bases and J 5 bases, with 10 bases left between them. The germline V gene has CDR1 LNHDA and CDR2 SQIVND (reference sequence).